One TCR beta chain is described in this entry. Its antigen is not known. This sample is drawn from a study of blood T cells in healthy people across ages. General study results and limits: Older age went with lower TCR beta diversity per million T cells, in a roughly linear way. The unknown donor CMV status may have confounded expanded clonotype changes.

Then a second PCR, running about 6 to 11 cycles, was carried out with a sample-barcoded 5' primer and a J-beta primer mix. Each CDR3 protein gets one entry after TCRdb re-called the 5' RACE reads with MiXCR. Altogether about 780,000 distinct CDR3 sequences are present, around two thirds being singletons, with the ten largest covering around a quarter. This TCR was sampled from a man aged 25 to 40 in good health. Sequencing was done on a sample of blood.

CDR3 sequence reads: CASSKTGHTYEQYF. The CDR3 nucleotides are TGTGCCAGCAGCAAGACAGGGCATACCTACGAGCAGTACTTC. The J gene is TRBJ2-7, the V gene TRBV28, with 7 bases that match TRBD1. V dropped 6 bases and J dropped 2; count of bases not matched to a gene: 7. CDR1 is MDHEN and CDR2 is SYDVKM in the germline V gene. The CDR3 is 14 residues long.